The entry below gives a single T cell receptor beta chain sequence along with its context. Its target is not known. Graves' hyperthyroidism was deemed stable absent ophthalmopathy progression within 18 months. The CDR3 regions of TCR beta were amplified from RNA transcripts. First-round RT-PCR of the TCR CDR3 relied on the HTBI primer set. TCRdb itself ran the multiplex PCR reads through MiXCR, one entry per CDR3 protein. The repertoire consists of just under 750,000 distinct CDR3 sequences, with approximately 36% occurring once and the leading ten covering around 30%. The J segment lost 4 bases and the V segment lost 4 bases, leaving 3 bases of the junction unmatched. The CDR3 consists of 13 residues. This specimen comes from a study of T cells in Graves' hyperthyroidism and ophthalmopathy. Looking at the study overall: At initial diagnosis, before any treatment had begun, peripheral blood was obtained.

The study's findings and limits: A model of 13 V-J features distinguished ophthalmopathy from stable hyperthyroidism.

The rearrangement joins TRBV12-3 or TRBV12-4 to TRBJ1-1, with 7 nucleotides matching TRBD1. Sequenced: blood. The clonotype was recovered from a middle-aged woman with Graves' hyperthyroidism. The CDR3 here is CASSSGQITEAFF. In DNA form, the CDR3 reads TGTGCCAGCAGTTCGGGACAGATCACTGAAGCTTTCTTT.